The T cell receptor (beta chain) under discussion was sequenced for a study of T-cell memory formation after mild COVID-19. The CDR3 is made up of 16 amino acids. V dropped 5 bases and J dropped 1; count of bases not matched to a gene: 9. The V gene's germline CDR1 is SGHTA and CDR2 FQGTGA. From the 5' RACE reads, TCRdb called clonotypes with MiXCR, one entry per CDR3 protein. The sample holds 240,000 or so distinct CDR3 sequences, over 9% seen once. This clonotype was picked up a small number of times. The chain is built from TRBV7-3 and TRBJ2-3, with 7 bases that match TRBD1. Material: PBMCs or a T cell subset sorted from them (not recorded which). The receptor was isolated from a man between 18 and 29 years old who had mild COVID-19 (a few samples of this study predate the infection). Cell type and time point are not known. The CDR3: CASSLQGLGGTDTQYF. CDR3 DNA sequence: TGTGCCAGCAGCCTACAGGGGTTAGGGGGCACAGATACGCAGTATTTT.